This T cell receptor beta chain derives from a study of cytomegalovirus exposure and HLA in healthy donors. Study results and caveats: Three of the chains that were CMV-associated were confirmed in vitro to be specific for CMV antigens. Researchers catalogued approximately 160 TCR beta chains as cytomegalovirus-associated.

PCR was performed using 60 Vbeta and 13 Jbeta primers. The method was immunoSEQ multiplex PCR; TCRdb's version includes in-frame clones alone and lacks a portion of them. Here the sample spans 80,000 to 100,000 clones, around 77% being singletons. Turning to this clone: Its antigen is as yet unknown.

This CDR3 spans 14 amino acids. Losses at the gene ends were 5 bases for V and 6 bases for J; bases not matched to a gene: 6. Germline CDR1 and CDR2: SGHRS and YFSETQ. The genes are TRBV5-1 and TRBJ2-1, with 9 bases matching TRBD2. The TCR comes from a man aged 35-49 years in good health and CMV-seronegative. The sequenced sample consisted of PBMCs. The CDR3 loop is CASRLGLAINEQFF. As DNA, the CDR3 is TGCGCCAGCAGGCTGGGACTAGCTATCAATGAGCAGTTCTTC.